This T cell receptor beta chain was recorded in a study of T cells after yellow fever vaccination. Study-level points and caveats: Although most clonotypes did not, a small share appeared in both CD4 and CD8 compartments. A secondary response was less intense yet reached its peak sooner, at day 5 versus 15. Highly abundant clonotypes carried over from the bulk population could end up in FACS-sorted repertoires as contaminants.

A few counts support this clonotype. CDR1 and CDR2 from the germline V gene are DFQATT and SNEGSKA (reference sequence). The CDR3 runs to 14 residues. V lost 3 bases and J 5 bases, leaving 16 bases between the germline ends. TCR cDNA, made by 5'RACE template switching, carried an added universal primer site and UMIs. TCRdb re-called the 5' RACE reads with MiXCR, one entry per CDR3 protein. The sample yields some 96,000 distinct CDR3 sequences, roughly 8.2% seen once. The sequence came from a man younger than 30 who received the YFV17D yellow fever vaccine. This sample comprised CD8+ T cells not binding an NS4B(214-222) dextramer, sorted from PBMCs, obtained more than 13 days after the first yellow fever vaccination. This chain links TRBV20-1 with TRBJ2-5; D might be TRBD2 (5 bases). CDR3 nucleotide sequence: TGCAGTGCTAGCCCTCGAGGGAACGGGGAGACCCAGTACTTC. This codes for CSASPRGNGETQYF.